Reported below is one T cell receptor (beta chain). A read error may account for a junction end that differs from germline. This CDR3 contains 12 residues. Germline CDR1 SEHNR, CDR2 FQNEAQ (reference sequence). The source of the sample is a study of cytomegalovirus exposure and HLA in healthy donors. Study information: The study's early data release held roughly 90 million unique TCRs from HLA-typed donors.

It was with 60 Vbeta and 13 Jbeta primers that the PCR ran. Some clones are missing from TCRdb's copy, which holds only in-frame ones; the method was immunoSEQ multiplex PCR. The sample has fewer than 250,000 clones, roughly 80% seen once. The source material was PBMCs. The chain joins TRBV7-9 to TRBJ1-2; D may be TRBD1 (6 bases). The clonotype originates from a girl between 5 and 17 years old in good health and CMV-seronegative. In DNA, the CDR3 is TGTGCCAGCAGCCGAGAACAGTCAGGGGTCGTATTC. It specifies CASSREQSGVVF. The variable domain in full, with the rest retrieved from reference TRBV7-9 and TRBJ1-2, is DTGVSQNPRHKITKRGQNVTFRCDPISEHNRLYWYRQTLGQGPEFLTYFQNEAQLEKSRLLSDRFSAERPKGSFSTLEIQRTEQGDSAMYLCASSREQSGVVFGSGTRLTVV.